This TCR beta chain appears in the sequencing data of a study of blood T cell repertoires in COVID-19. Trimming cost V 4 bases and J 0 bases, with 16 bases left between them. The CDR3 extends over 16 amino acids. Germline V lookup: CDR1 SNHLY, CDR2 FYNNEI. Profiled with immunoSEQ multiplex PCR; TCRdb holds only in-frame clones, not every one. The table lists 280,000 or so clones, 88% of them singletons. This receptor was obtained from a woman younger than 45 who had recovered from COVID-19. The V and J genes are TRBV2 and TRBJ2-7; TRBD2 might be the D (6 bases). The source material was peripheral blood. CDR3 sequence: CASSGFAGLRSYEQYF. The DNA for the CDR3 is TGTGCCAGCAGTGGGTTTGCGGGACTTCGCTCCTACGAGCAGTACTTC.